What follows are 20 T cell receptor beta chains derived from one specimen sequenced in a study of long-term antiretroviral therapy in people with HIV. It was version v3.0 of the immunoSEQ assay that was run at survey level. The method was immunoSEQ multiplex PCR; TCRdb's version includes in-frame clones alone and lacks a portion of them. The data show around 28,000 clones, 85% to 90% seen once. The sequenced sample was unsorted PBMCs, obtained 0.8 years after starting antiretroviral therapy. The receptor set was obtained from a woman between 25 and 40 years old with HIV.

The chain combines TRBV6-6 with TRBJ2-1; a possible D gene is TRBD1 (5 bases). The germline V gene encodes CDR1 MNHNY and CDR2 SVGAGI (reference sequence). This CDR3 is built from 13 residues. Trimming removed 6 bases from V and 8 bases from J, with 14 bases in between. The CDR3 DNA follows: TGTGCCAGCAGCTTAGTCGACAGAGATGAGCAGTTCTTC. Its translation: CASSLVDRDEQFF.

The chain recombines TRBV5-1 with TRBJ2-1; the match to TRBD1 covers 8 bases. The CDR3 has 15 residues. CDR1 SGHRS and CDR2 YFSETQ come from the germline V gene. V lost 1 base, J lost 3 bases, and 3 bases stayed unmatched. CDR3 bases: TGCGCCAGCAGCTTGCAGGGGGCGATCTACAATGAGCAGTTCTTC. Translation gives CASSLQGAIYNEQFF.

The CDR3 DNA is TGTGCCAGTAGTATATATAAAGGGAGTAATGAGCAGTTCTTC. It encodes CASSIYKGSNEQFF. The chain links TRBV19 to TRBJ2-1; the D gene is possibly TRBD2 (5 bases). V lost 2 bases, J lost 7 bases, and 12 bases lay in between. Per germline, CDR1 LNHDA and CDR2 SQIVND (reference sequence). This CDR3 comprises 14 residues.

This clone has a single count. The sample holds other DNA sequences that translate to the same CDR3. The CDR3 protein is CASSFSMNTEAFF. The CDR3, as DNA: TGTGCCAGCAGCTTCTCCATGAACACTGAAGCTTTCTTT. V is TRBV7-3 and J is TRBJ1-1; D unresolved. The germline gives CDR1 SGHTA, CDR2 FQGTGA. V was shortened by 3 bases and J by 0 bases, with 5 bases between the two germline ends. The CDR3 is 13 amino acids.

This chain uses TRBV2 with TRBJ2-1; 8 nucleotides agree with TRBD1. CDR1 SNHLY and CDR2 FYNNEI come from the germline V gene. Germline trimming cut 10 bases from V and 4 bases from J; bases unmatched to any gene: 3. The CDR3 is 12 residues long. The CDR3 reads CATQGAYNEQFF. CDR3 in DNA: TGTGCCACCCAGGGGGCGTACAATGAGCAGTTCTTC. The full variable domain, rest sourced from reference TRBV2 and TRBJ2-1, is EPEVTQTPSHQVTQMGQEVILRCVPISNHLYFYWYRQILGQKVEFLVSFYNNEISEKSEIFDDQFSVERPDGSNFTLKIRSTKLEDSAMYFCATQGAYNEQFFGPGTRLTVL.

In this sample, this clone turned up once. J is TRBJ2-7 and V is TRBV30, with D possibly being TRBD1 (6 bases). The CDR3 extends over 15 amino acids. Deletions cut 4 bases from V and 4 bases from J, with 20 bases between. Germline V gives CDR1 GTSNPN, CDR2 SVGIG (reference sequence). The CDR3 reads CAWTYPGHIAYEQYV. CDR3 DNA: TGTGCCTGGACGTACCCGGGACACATAGCTTACGAGCAGTACGTC.

The chain combines TRBV15 with TRBJ1-2; 8 nucleotides line up with TRBD1. Trimming cost V 0 bases and J 13 bases; bases outside gene matches: 4. CDR1 and CDR2 (germline): LNHNV, YYDKDF (reference sequence). There are 12 residues in the CDR3. The CDR3 here is CATSREGQDPTF. In DNA, the CDR3 is TGTGCCACCAGCAGAGAGGGACAGGACCCCACCTTC.

The CDR3 nucleotides read TGCGCCAGCAGCTTGGATGGGGGAGACAGGGGCTACACCTTC. Its protein product is CASSLDGGDRGYTF. V gene TRBV5-1 combines with J gene TRBJ1-2; tentative D call: TRBD1 (6 bases). The length of the CDR3 is 14 residues. Germline V CDR1 and CDR2: SGHRS, YFSETQ. Trimming left V 0 bases short and J 8 bases short, with 14 bases between.

This chain joins TRBV11-2 and TRBJ2-7; D unclear. The CDR3 runs to 14 residues. V lost 0 bases, J lost 3 bases, and 9 bases lay in between. The germline V gene encodes CDR1 SGHAT and CDR2 FQNNGV. CDR3 in amino acids: CASSLEVGLYEQYV. CDR3 nucleotide sequence: TGTGCCAGCAGCTTAGAAGTGGGCCTCTACGAGCAGTACGTC.

The chain has TRBV6-5 and TRBJ1-1, with D possibly TRBD1 on 6 matching bases. This CDR3 contains 14 residues. Deletions cut 4 bases from V and 0 bases from J, with 9 bases between. The germline CDR1 and CDR2 sequences are MNHEY and SVGAGI. CDR3 protein: CASSFGQLNTEAFF. The CDR3 region has the DNA TGTGCCAGCAGTTTTGGACAGTTGAACACTGAAGCTTTCTTT.

The V gene is TRBV9, the J gene TRBJ2-3; 10 bases agree with TRBD1. Trimming took 2 bases from V and 4 from J; bases not matched to a gene: 4. Germline lookup yields CDR1 SGDLS and CDR2 YYNGEE. There are 15 residues in the CDR3. CDR3 bases: TGTGCCAGCAGCGTGGGGACAGGGGTTGCAGATACGCAGTATTTT. This codes for CASSVGTGVADTQYF.

The rearrangement joins TRBV14 to TRBJ2-1, with 8 bases that match TRBD1. The CDR3 covers 16 residues. Germline CDR1 SGHDN, CDR2 FVKESK. Trimming at V came to 2 bases and at J to 3 bases, leaving 6 bases not matched to a gene. CDR3 coding DNA: TGTGCCAGCAGCCAAAGAGGGGACAGGTTCTACAATGAGCAGTTCTTC. Translation gives CASSQRGDRFYNEQFF.

The V gene is TRBV28, the J gene TRBJ2-1; perhaps TRBD2 as D (5 bases). This CDR3 has 14 amino acids. The V end was cut by 5 bases, the J end by 0 bases, with 8 bases between. Germline lookup yields CDR1 MDHEN and CDR2 SYDVKM. The DNA for the CDR3 is TGTGCCAGCAGTCCGAGGGTCTCCTACAATGAGCAGTTCTTC. It translates to CASSPRVSYNEQFF.

This clone is a singleton in its sample. This chain connects TRBV21-1 to TRBJ1-1; the D call of TRBD1 is as the table states it, not checked on the DNA. TRBV21-1 is assigned pseudogene status. The CDR3 length is 9 residues. The CDR3 loop reads CASKTGAFF. The CDR3 DNA reads TGTGCCAGCAAGACAGGGGCTTTCTTT.

This sequence joins TRBV7-6 and TRBJ2-7; TRBD1 aligns across 7 bases. Germline values: CDR1 SGHVS, CDR2 FNYEAQ. This CDR3 has 12 residues. CDR3 DNA: TGTGCCAGCAGCACATTCAGGGGGACGGCCTCGGTC. Its protein product is CASSTFRGTASV.

The chain combines TRBV5-3 with TRBJ1-4; perhaps TRBD1 as D (6 bases). TRBV5-3 is treated as an ORF (open reading frame) with a function not yet certain. Trimming pared 4 bases from V and 3 bases from J, leaving 13 bases between. This CDR3 comprises 15 residues. The CDR3: CARSGVGGANEKLFF. The CDR3 DNA sequence: TGTGCCAGAAGCGGGGTCGGGGGCGCTAATGAAAAACTGTTTTTT.

The gene calls are TRBV6-6 and TRBJ2-1; TRBD1 is a possible D gene (5 bases). Germline lookup yields CDR1 MNHNY and CDR2 SVGAGI (reference sequence). This CDR3 is 15 amino acids long. Trimming removed 2 bases at V and 6 bases at J, with 14 bases between. The CDR3 protein is CASSYQPLDSNEQFF. The CDR3 DNA is TGTGCCAGCAGTTACCAACCCCTCGACAGCAATGAGCAGTTCTTC.

The genes are TRBV9 and TRBJ1-1; D perhaps matches TRBD1 (5 bases). From germline, CDR1 is SGDLS and CDR2 YYNGEE. The V gene lost 0 bases and the J gene lost 6 bases, with 18 bases spanning the gap. The CDR3 spans 16 residues. The CDR3 region is CASSVAPAGSDAEAFF. CDR3 bases: TGTGCCAGCAGCGTAGCCCCGGCAGGGTCGGATGCTGAAGCTTTCTTT.

The rearrangement joins TRBV19 to TRBJ1-2; 7 bases match TRBD1. V shed 1 base and J 4 bases; nucleotides not matched to a gene: 6. CDR1 and CDR2 (germline): LNHDA, SQIVND (reference sequence). CDR3 length: 15 residues. In DNA, the CDR3 is TGTGCCAGTAGTATAGTAGACAGGGTCAGCTATGGCTACACCTTC. Encoded protein: CASSIVDRVSYGYTF.

V gene TRBV7-9 combines with J gene TRBJ1-1; perhaps TRBD1 as D (5 bases). Deletions cut 5 bases from V and 12 bases from J, with 22 bases between. Germline V gives CDR1 SEHNR, CDR2 FQNEAQ (reference sequence). The CDR3 spans 14 residues. The CDR3 here is CASSPPGHLGDPFF. The CDR3 nucleotides read TGTGCCAGCAGCCCTCCCGGACACCTGGGGGATCCTTTCTTT.